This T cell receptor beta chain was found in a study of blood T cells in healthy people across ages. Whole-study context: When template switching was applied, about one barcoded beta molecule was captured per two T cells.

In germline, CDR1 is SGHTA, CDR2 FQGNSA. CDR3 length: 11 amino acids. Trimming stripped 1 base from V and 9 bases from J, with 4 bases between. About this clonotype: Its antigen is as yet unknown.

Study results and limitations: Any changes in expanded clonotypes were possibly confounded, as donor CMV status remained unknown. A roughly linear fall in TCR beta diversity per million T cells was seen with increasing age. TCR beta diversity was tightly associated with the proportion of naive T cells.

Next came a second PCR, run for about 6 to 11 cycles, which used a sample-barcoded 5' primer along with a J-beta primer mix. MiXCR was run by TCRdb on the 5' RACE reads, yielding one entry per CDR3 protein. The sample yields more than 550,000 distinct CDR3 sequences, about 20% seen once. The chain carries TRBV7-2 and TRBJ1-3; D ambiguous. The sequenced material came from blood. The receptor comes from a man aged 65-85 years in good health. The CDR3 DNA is TGTGCCAGCAGCTTAGGGGGCACCATATATTTT. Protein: CASSLGGTIYF. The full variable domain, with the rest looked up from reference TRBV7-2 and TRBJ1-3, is GAGVSQSPSNKVTEKGKDVELRCDPISGHTALYWYRQSLGQGLEFLIYFQGNSAPDKSGLPSDRFSAERTGGSVSTLTIQRTQQEDSAVYLCASSLGGTIYFGEGSWLTVV.